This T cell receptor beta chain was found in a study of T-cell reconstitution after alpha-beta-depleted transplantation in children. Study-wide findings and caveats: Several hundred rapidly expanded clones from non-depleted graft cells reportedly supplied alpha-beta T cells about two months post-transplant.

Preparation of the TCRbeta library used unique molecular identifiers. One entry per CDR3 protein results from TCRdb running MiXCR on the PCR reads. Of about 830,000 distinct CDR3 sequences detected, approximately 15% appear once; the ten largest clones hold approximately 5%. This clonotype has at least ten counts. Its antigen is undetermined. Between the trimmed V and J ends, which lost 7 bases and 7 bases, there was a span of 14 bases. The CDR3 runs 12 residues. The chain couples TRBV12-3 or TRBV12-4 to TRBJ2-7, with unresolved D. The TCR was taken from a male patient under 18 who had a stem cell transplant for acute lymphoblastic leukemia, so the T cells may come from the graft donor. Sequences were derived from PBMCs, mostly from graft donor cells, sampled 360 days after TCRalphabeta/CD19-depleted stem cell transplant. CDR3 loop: CASTGSRSEQYF. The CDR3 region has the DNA TGTGCCAGCACCGGGTCCCGATCGGAGCAGTACTTC.